These 10 T cell receptor beta chains originate from one sample sequenced in a study of response to subunit inactivated influenza vaccine. Each CDR3 protein gets one entry after TCRdb re-called the RT-PCR reads with MiXCR. The sample has fewer than 650,000 distinct CDR3 sequences, 13% seen once; the top ten hold 13%. The input for sequencing was PBMCs from blood, taken about 40 days after vaccination. These receptor sequences come from a man aged 50 to 59 who received an inactivated influenza vaccine.

The chain joins TRBV7-2 to TRBJ1-2; the D is unclear. Trimming pared 1 base from V and 4 bases from J, leaving 7 bases between. The germline V gene encodes CDR1 SGHTA and CDR2 FQGNSA. This CDR3 contains 13 residues. The CDR3 is CASSLGFRYGYTF. The DNA for the CDR3 is TGTGCCAGCAGCTTAGGGTTCCGCTATGGCTACACCTTC.

This clonotype came up a few times. The rearrangement joins TRBV5-1 to TRBJ2-3; unclear D gene. The germline V gene encodes CDR1 SGHRS and CDR2 YFSETQ. V lost 0 bases and J 0 bases, leaving 8 bases between the germline ends. CDR3 size: 15 residues. The CDR3 region is CASSLAQLSTDTQYF. The CDR3 bases are TGCGCCAGCAGCTTGGCGCAGCTCAGCACAGATACGCAGTATTTT.

There are a few counts of this clonotype. V and J are TRBV30 and TRBJ2-4; D assignment may be TRBD1 or TRBD2 (5 bases each). CDR1 and CDR2 (germline): GTSNPN, SVGIG (reference sequence). The CDR3 runs 13 residues. V was cut by 0 bases and J by 6 bases, with 9 bases left in between. The CDR3, as DNA: TGTGCCTGGAGTGTACGAGGGACAAACATTCAGTACTTC. Translated, it gives CAWSVRGTNIQYF.

This clonotype came up a few times. The rearrangement uses TRBV12-3 or TRBV12-4 and TRBJ2-1, with 7 bases matching TRBD1. This CDR3 spans 13 amino acids. The V and J ends lost 8 bases and 10 bases, in that order; junction bases with no gene match: 11. CDR3 protein: CASGRYRGGEQFF. CDR3 DNA sequence: TGTGCCAGCGGAAGATACAGGGGCGGCGAGCAGTTCTTC.

The chain couples TRBV2 to TRBJ2-5; D possibly matches TRBD1 or TRBD2 (6 bases each). Germline CDR1 SNHLY, CDR2 FYNNEI. CDR3 size: 14 residues. Trimming removed 6 bases from V and 3 bases from J, with 14 bases in between. The CDR3 DNA sequence: TGTGCCAGCAGCCGGGACACGGGAGAAGAGACCCAGTACTTC. Translation: CASSRDTGEETQYF.

The chain couples TRBV20-1 to TRBJ2-7; TRBD2 matches at 14 bases. Germline assignment: CDR1 DFQATT and CDR2 SNEGSKA (reference sequence). CDR3 length: 18 residues. V trimming: 0 bases; J trimming: 4 bases; junction bases outside the gene matches: 11. The CDR3 DNA follows: TGCAGTGCTAGAGACCGCATCGGGACTAGCGGGAGCAGGTACGAGCAGTACTTC. Amino acids: CSARDRIGTSGSRYEQYF.

This clonotype appeared many times. This chain uses TRBV20-1 with TRBJ2-1, with D hard to call. CDR1 and CDR2 from the germline V gene are DFQATT and SNEGSKA (reference sequence). CDR3 length: 14 residues. Trimming took 1 base from V and 5 from J, leaving 12 bases between them. CDR3 coding DNA: TGCAGTGCTAGAGGTTCGGACCAAAACAATGAGCAGTTCTTC. Translating it yields CSARGSDQNNEQFF.

In this sample, this clonotype turned up many times. This chain links TRBV5-1 with TRBJ2-1, with 14 bases aligning to TRBD2. The CDR3 runs 18 residues. CDR1 is SGHRS, CDR2 YFSETQ, per germline. The V gene end was trimmed by 0 bases and the J gene end by 7 bases; junction bases not matched to a gene: 9. Here the CDR3 DNA reads TGCGCCAGCAGCTTGGACTTCGGGGGACTAGCGGGGGAGAATGAGCAGTTCTTC. Amino acids: CASSLDFGGLAGENEQFF.

The table lists this clonotype with a few counts. The chain combines TRBV24-1 with TRBJ2-3; possible D gene TRBD2, 6 bases. The CDR3 contains 14 residues. Germline lookup yields CDR1 KGHDR and CDR2 SFDVKD. The V and J ends lost 7 bases and 2 bases respectively, with 12 bases between them. The DNA for the CDR3 is TGTGCCACCAGGAATACGGGGGTCACAGATACGCAGTATTTT. This translates into CATRNTGVTDTQYF.

This chain connects TRBV5-1 to TRBJ2-7, with D possibly TRBD2 on 6 matching bases. Per germline, CDR1 SGHRS and CDR2 YFSETQ. The CDR3 contains 14 residues. V lost 4 bases and J lost 0, with 11 bases in between. DNA for the CDR3: TGCGCCAGCAGCCCCGGCGGGGACTCCTACGAGCAGTACTTC. Residues: CASSPGGDSYEQYF.